The clone carrying this T cell receptor (beta chain) has more than one count but fewer than ten. Assay: immunoSEQ multiplex PCR; the TCRdb copy retains only in-frame clones and omits some. Among about 490,000 clones, 70% to 80% were seen once, and the ten largest hold around 12%. This entry comes from a study of shared clonotypes between healthy human individuals. CDR1 and CDR2 (germline): MNHEY, SVGAGI. J lost 1 base, V lost 2 bases, and 5 bases had no gene match. This CDR3 comprises 15 residues. The chain employs TRBV6-5 and TRBJ2-7; 7 bases are a match to TRBD2. This TCR was recovered from a woman aged 40 to 50 in good health. Some clones in this sample may be carry-over from other donors' samples. Sequencing input: PBMCs. The CDR3 DNA follows: TGTGCCAGCAGTTACGGACTAGGTCGTTCCTACGAGCAGTACTTC. It specifies CASSYGLGRSYEQYF.